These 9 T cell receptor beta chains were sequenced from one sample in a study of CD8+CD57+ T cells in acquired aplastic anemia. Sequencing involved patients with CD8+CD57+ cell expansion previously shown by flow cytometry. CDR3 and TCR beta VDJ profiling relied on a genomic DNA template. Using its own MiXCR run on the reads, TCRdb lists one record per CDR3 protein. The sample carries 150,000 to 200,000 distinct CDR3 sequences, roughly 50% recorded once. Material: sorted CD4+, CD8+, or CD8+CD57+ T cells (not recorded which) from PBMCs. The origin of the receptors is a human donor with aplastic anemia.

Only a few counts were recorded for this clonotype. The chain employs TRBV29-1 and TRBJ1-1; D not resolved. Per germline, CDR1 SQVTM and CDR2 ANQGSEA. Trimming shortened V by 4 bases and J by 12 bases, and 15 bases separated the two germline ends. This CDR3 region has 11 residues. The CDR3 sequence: CSVVEGLVTFF. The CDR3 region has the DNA TGCAGCGTTGTTGAGGGCCTGGTGACTTTCTTT.

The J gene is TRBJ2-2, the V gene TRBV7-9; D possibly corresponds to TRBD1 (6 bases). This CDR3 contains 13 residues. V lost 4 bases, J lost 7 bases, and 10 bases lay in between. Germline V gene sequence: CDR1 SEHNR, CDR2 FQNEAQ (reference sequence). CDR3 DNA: TGTGCCAGCAGCTCACAGGGTGGCGGGGAGCTGTTTTTT. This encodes CASSSQGGGELFF.

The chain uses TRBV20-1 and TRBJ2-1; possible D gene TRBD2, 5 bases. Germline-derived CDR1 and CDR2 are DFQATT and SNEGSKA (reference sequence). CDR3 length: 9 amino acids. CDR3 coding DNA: TGCAGGCCCGGGGATGAGCAGTTCTTC. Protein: CRPGDEQFF.

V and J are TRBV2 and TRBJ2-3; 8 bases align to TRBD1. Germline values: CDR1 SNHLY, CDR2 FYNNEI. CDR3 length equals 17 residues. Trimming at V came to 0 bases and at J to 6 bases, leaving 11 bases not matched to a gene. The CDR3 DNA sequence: TGTGCCAGCAGTGAAGCCGAGGTTACAGGGGGTATGGATACGCAGTATTTT. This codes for CASSEAEVTGGMDTQYF.

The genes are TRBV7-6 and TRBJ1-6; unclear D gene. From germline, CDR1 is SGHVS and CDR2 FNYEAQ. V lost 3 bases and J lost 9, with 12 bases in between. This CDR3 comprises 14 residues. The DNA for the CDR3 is TGTGCCAGCAGCTTGGGCCCCGGCGGTTCACCCCTCCACTTT. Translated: CASSLGPGGSPLHF.

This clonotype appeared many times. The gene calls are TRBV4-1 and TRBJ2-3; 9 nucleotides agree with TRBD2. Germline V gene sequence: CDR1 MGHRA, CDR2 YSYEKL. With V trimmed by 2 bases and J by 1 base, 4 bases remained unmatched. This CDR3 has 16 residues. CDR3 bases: TGCGCCAGCAGCCAATTGACTAGCGGTGGCACAGATACGCAGTATTTT. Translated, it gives CASSQLTSGGTDTQYF.

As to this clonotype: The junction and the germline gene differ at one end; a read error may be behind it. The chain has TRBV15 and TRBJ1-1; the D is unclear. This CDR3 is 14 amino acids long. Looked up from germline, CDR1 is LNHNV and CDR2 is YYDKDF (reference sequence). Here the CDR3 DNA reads TGTGCCACCTGCAGAGATTTCCAAGCCCAAGAAGCTTTCTTT. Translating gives CATCRDFQAQEAFF. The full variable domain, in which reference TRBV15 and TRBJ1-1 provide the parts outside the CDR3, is DAMVIQNPRYQVTQFGKPVTLSCSQTLNHNVMYWYQQKSSQAPKLLFHYYDKDFNNEADTPDNFQSRRPNTSFCFLDIRSPGLGDTAMYLCATCRDFQAQEAFFGQGTRLTVV.

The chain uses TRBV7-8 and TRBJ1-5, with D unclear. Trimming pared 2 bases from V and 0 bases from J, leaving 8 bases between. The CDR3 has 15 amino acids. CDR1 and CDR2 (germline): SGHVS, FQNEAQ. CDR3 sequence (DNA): TGTGCCAGCAGCTTATCCCGACTTAGCAATCAGCCCCAGCATTTT. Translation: CASSLSRLSNQPQHF.

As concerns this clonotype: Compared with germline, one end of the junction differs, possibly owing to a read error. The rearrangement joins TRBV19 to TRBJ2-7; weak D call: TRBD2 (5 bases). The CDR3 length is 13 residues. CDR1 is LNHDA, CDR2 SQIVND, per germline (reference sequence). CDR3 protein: CTSSPRQRYEQYF. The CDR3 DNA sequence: TGTACCAGTAGTCCCCGGCAGCGGTACGAGCAGTACTTC.